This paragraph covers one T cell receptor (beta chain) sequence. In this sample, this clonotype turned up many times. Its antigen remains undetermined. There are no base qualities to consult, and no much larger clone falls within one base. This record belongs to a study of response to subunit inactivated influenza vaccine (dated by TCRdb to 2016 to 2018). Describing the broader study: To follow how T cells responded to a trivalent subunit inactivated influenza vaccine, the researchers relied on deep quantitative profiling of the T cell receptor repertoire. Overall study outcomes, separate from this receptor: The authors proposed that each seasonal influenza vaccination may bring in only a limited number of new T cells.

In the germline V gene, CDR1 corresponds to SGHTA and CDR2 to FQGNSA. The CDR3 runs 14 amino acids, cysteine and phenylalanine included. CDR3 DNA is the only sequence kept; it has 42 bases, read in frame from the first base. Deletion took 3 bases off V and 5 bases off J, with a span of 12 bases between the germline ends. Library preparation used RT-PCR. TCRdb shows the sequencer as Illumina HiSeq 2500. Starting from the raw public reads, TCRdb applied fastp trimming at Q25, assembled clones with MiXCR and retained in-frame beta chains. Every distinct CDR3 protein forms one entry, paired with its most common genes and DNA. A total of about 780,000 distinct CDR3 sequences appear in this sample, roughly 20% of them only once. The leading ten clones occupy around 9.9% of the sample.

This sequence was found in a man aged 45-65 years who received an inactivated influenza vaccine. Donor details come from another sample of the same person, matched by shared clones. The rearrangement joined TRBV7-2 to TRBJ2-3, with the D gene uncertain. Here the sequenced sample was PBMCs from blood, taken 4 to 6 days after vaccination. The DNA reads TGTGCCAGCAGCTTTCCAAACGCAGGAGATACGCAGTATTTT. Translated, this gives CASSFPNAGDTQYF.